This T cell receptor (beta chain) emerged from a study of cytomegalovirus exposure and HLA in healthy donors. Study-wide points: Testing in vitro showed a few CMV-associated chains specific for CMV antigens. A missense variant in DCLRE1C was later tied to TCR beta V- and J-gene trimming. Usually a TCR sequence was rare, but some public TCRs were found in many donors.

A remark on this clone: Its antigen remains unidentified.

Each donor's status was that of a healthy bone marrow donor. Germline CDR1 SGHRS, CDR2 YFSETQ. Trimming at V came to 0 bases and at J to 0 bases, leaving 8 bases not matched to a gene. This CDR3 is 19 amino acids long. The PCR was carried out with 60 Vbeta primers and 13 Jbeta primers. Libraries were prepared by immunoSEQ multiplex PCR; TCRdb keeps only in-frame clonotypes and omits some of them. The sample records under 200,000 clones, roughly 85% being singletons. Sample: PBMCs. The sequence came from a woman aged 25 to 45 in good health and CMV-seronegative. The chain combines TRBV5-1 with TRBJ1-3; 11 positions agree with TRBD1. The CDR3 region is CASSLAGQGAYSSGNTIYF. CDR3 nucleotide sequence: TGCGCCAGCAGCTTGGCAGGACAGGGGGCTTACTCCTCTGGAAACACCATATATTTT.